These 3 T cell receptor beta chains were all obtained from the same sample, sequenced in a study of OX40 agonist ivuxolimab in advanced cancers. The method was immunoSEQ multiplex PCR; TCRdb's version includes in-frame clones alone and lacks a portion of them. The table has 35,000 to 45,000 clones, about four fifths seen once. The material sequenced was CD4+ or CD8+ T cells sorted from blood, taken in a trial of the OX40 agonist ivuxolimab. The receptors were sampled from an adult with an advanced solid tumor such as melanoma, head and neck, liver or kidney cancer.

J is TRBJ2-5 and V is TRBV5-1; D is uncertain. The CDR3 extends over 15 amino acids. Germline V CDR1 and CDR2: SGHRS, YFSETQ. The V and J ends lost 5 bases and 2 bases respectively, with 16 bases between them. The CDR3 DNA reads TGCGCCAGCAGTCCCGGCGTTGTGAGGCAAGAGACCCAGTACTTC. It codes for CASSPGVVRQETQYF.

The chain carries TRBV28 and TRBJ1-3; maybe TRBD1 (5 bases). V lost 2 bases to trimming and J lost 0 bases, with 8 bases between them. CDR1 MDHEN and CDR2 SYDVKM come from the germline V gene. The CDR3 has 15 residues. The CDR3 DNA sequence: TGTGCCAGCAGTTTAAACCAGGGCTCTGGAAACACCATATATTTT. Amino acid sequence: CASSLNQGSGNTIYF.

The chain carries TRBV6-5 and TRBJ2-7, with unresolved D. This CDR3 is built from 11 residues. The ends were cut back, 4 bases at V and 6 bases at J, with 7 bases in the middle. CDR1 MNHEY and CDR2 SVGAGI come from the germline V gene. CDR3 residues: CASSSLGEQYF. The CDR3 nucleotides are TGTGCCAGCAGTTCCCTGGGCGAGCAGTACTTC.